Presented here are 14 T cell receptor beta chains from one specimen sequenced in a study of blood T cell repertoires in COVID-19. TCRdb keeps only in-frame clones here, not all; method: immunoSEQ multiplex PCR. The data contain 400,000 to 450,000 clones, roughly 90% of them singletons. The sequencing input was peripheral blood. The receptors stem from a woman in her forties with COVID-19, enrolled during active disease.

This clone was counted a single time. The rearrangement uses TRBV18 and TRBJ2-2; TRBD1 matches at 7 bases. The J segment lost 3 bases and the V segment lost 5 bases, leaving 6 bases of the junction unmatched. CDR1 is KGHSH and CDR2 is LQKENI in the germline V gene. The CDR3 consists of 15 residues. CDR3 nucleotides: TGTGCCAGCTCATCGGGACAGTTACACACCGGGGAGCTGTTTTTT. This translates into CASSSGQLHTGELFF.

This CDR3 reads CASSSPLRSNQPQHF. CDR3 nucleotides: TGTGCCAGCAGTTCTCCACTCAGGAGCAATCAGCCCCAGCATTTT. The chain recombines TRBV6-2 or TRBV6-3 with TRBJ1-5; no clear D. V was cut by 4 bases and J by 1 base, with 11 bases left in between. This CDR3 has 15 residues. In germline, CDR1 is MNHEY, CDR2 SVGEGT.

The gene calls are TRBV5-6 and TRBJ1-5, with D hard to call. Looked up from germline, CDR1 is SGHDT and CDR2 is YYEEEE. V was pared by 1 base and J by 3 bases, with 8 bases between. The CDR3 loop spans 14 amino acids. CDR3 amino acids: CASSLLEANQPQHF. For the CDR3, the DNA is TGTGCCAGCAGCTTGCTTGAAGCCAATCAGCCCCAGCATTTT. The full variable domain, in which reference TRBV5-6 and TRBJ1-5 provide the parts outside the CDR3, is DAGVTQSPTHLIKTRGQQVTLRCSPKSGHDTVSWYQQALGQGPQFIFQYYEEEERQRGNFPDRFSGHQFPNYSSELNVNALLLGDSALYLCASSLLEANQPQHFGDGTRLSIL.

The chain combines TRBV11-2 with TRBJ1-1; D call uncertain. Per germline, CDR1 SGHAT and CDR2 FQNNGV. The CDR3 spans 14 residues. Trimming cost V 1 base and J 4 bases, with 10 bases left between them. The CDR3 region has the DNA TGTGCCAGCAGCTTAGGGGGAGTGTCCACTGAAGCTTTCTTT. Translated, it gives CASSLGGVSTEAFF.

This clone was found once. The chain is built from TRBV2 and TRBJ1-5; 9 positions match TRBD1. The length of the CDR3 is 14 residues. Per germline, CDR1 SNHLY and CDR2 FYNNEI. The V segment lost 4 bases and the J segment 7 bases; nucleotides outside the gene matches: 5. The DNA for the CDR3 is TGTGCCAGCAGTGGCCGGACAGGGGACCAGCCCCAGCATTTT. Translating it yields CASSGRTGDQPQHF.

This clone appeared a single time. The chain employs TRBV6-5 and TRBJ1-6; possible D gene TRBD1, 6 bases. The CDR3 length is 14 residues. V was clipped by 2 bases and J by 10 bases, with 12 bases between them. The germline V gene encodes CDR1 MNHEY and CDR2 SVGAGI. This CDR3 is CASSYRGGPSPLHF. Written as DNA, the CDR3 is TGTGCCAGCAGTTACCGGGGGGGGCCGTCACCCCTCCACTTT.

As regards this clone: This CDR3 is also generated by other DNA sequences in the sample. The chain joins TRBV27 to TRBJ1-5, with a weak D call TRBD1 (6 bases). The CDR3 sequence is 15 residues long. CDR1 and CDR2 (germline): MNHEY, SMNVEV (reference sequence). The V end lost 3 bases, the J end lost 4 bases, and 13 bases lay between the germline ends. The CDR3 protein is CASSFLDRRNQPQHF. CDR3 nucleotide sequence: TGTGCCAGCAGTTTCCTCGACAGGAGGAATCAGCCCCAGCATTTT.

The chain links TRBV7-2 to TRBJ2-3, with 11 bases lining up with TRBD1. The V gene end was trimmed by 8 bases and the J gene end by 3 bases; junction bases not matched to a gene: 7. Germline V gives CDR1 SGHTA, CDR2 FQGNSA. CDR3 length: 15 amino acids. CDR3 sequence reads: CASRMDRGRTDTQYF. CDR3 sequence (DNA): TGTGCCAGCCGTATGGACAGGGGGCGGACAGATACGCAGTATTTT.

V and J are TRBV29-1 and TRBJ2-1; 9 bases map to TRBD1. The CDR3 covers 14 residues. The V and J ends lost 6 bases and 6 bases, in that order; junction bases with no gene match: 9. Germline-derived CDR1 and CDR2 are SQVTM and ANQGSEA. The CDR3 sequence: CSVSGTGLGNEQFF. The CDR3 DNA reads TGCAGCGTATCCGGGACAGGGTTAGGCAATGAGCAGTTCTTC.

This clone was found once. CDR3 in amino acids: CASSRTGAEAFF. Here the CDR3 DNA reads TGTGCCAGCAGCCGCACCGGGGCTGAAGCTTTCTTT. The V and J genes are TRBV6-5 and TRBJ1-1; D unresolved. V gave up 6 bases and J gave up 6 bases, with 11 bases separating them. CDR3 length equals 12 residues. Germline V CDR1 and CDR2: MNHEY, SVGAGI.

V is TRBV27 and J is TRBJ2-2; TRBD1 might be the D (5 bases). The CDR3 spans 15 residues. Deletions cut 5 bases from V and 0 bases from J, with 10 bases between. Germline-derived CDR1 and CDR2 are MNHEY and SMNVEV (reference sequence). The CDR3 spells CASSITGSNTGELFF. As DNA, the CDR3 is TGTGCCAGCAGTATTACAGGCTCGAACACCGGGGAGCTGTTTTTT.

The V gene is TRBV29-1, the J gene TRBJ1-2; D call uncertain. The V and J ends lost 0 bases and 2 bases respectively, with 4 bases between them. Germline V gives CDR1 SQVTM, CDR2 ANQGSEA. The CDR3 consists of 12 residues. CDR3 sequence: CSVEDRNYGYTF. CDR3 nucleotide sequence: TGCAGCGTTGAAGACAGAAACTATGGCTACACCTTC. Full variable domain (outside the CDR3, taken from reference TRBV29-1 and TRBJ1-2): SAVISQKPSRDICQRGTSLTIQCQVDSQVTMMFWYRQQPGQSLTLIATANQGSEATYESGFVIDKFPISRPNLTFSTLTVSNMSPEDSSIYLCSVEDRNYGYTFGSGTRLTVV.

The chain uses TRBV7-8 and TRBJ1-6, with 7 bases matching TRBD1. CDR3 size: 16 residues. The germline V gene has CDR1 SGHVS and CDR2 FQNEAQ. The ends lost 0 bases at V and 5 bases at J; junction bases unmatched: 4. Here the CDR3 DNA reads TGTGCCAGCAGCTTAGCGGGGACAGAGAATAATTCACCCCTCCACTTT. Amino acids: CASSLAGTENNSPLHF.

The rearrangement uses TRBV11-2 and TRBJ2-5, with unresolved D. The CDR3 sequence is 13 residues long. Per germline, CDR1 SGHAT and CDR2 FQNNGV. Trimming removed 4 bases at V and 4 bases at J, with 10 bases between. The CDR3: CASSSGLRETQYF. The CDR3 DNA reads TGTGCCAGCAGCTCTGGGCTGAGAGAGACCCAGTACTTC.